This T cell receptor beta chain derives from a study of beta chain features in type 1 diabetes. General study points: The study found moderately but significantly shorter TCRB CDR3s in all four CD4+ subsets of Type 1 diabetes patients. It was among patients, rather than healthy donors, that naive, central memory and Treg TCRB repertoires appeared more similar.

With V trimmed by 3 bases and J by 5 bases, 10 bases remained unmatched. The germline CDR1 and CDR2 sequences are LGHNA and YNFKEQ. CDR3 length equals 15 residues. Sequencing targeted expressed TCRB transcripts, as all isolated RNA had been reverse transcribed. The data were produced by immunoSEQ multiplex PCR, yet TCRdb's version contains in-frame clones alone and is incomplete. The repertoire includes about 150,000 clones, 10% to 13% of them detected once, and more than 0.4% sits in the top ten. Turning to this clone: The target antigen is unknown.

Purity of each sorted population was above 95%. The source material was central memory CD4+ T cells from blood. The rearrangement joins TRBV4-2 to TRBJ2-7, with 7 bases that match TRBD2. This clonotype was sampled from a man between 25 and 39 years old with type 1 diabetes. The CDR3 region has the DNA TGTGCCAGCAGCCACGTATCGGGACTACCCGACGAGCAGTACTTC. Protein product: CASSHVSGLPDEQYF.